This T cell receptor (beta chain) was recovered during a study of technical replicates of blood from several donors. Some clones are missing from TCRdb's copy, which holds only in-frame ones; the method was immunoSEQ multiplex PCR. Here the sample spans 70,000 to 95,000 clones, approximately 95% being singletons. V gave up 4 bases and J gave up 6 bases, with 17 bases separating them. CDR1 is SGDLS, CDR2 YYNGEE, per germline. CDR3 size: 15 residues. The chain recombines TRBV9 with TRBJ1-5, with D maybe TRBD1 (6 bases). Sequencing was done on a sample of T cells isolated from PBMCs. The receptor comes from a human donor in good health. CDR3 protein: CASSPRGGPGQPQHF. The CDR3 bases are TGTGCCAGCAGCCCCCGGGGGGGGCCCGGTCAGCCCCAGCATTTT.